These 2 T cell receptor beta chains share one sample of origin, sequenced in a study of early T cells in non-severe SARS-CoV-2 infection. Each CDR3 protein is one row after TCRdb ran MiXCR on the 5' RACE reads. The sample comprises about 92,000 distinct CDR3 sequences, 16% of which are singletons, and roughly 1.2% rests with the top ten. Sequencing input: whole blood. The receptors shown here come from an adult who was a healthcare worker with PCR-confirmed SARS-CoV-2 infection or an uninfected control (not recorded which).

The chain uses TRBV28 and TRBJ1-1, with D perhaps matching TRBD1 (5 bases). V gave up 1 base and J gave up 11 bases, with 17 bases separating them. Germline values: CDR1 MDHEN, CDR2 SYDVKM. The CDR3 extends over 14 amino acids. CDR3 sequence: CASSLSAGPGGAFF. Here the CDR3 DNA reads TGTGCCAGCAGTTTATCGGCAGGGCCCGGGGGGGCTTTCTTT.

This clonotype was counted between two and nine times. J is TRBJ2-1 and V is TRBV20-1; 9 bases match TRBD1. After removal of 1 base from V and 0 bases from J, the junction contained 4 bases not matched to a gene. The germline V gene has CDR1 DFQATT and CDR2 SNEGSKA (reference sequence). The CDR3 loop spans 16 amino acids. In DNA, the CDR3 is TGCAGTGCTAGAGCCCGGACAGGGGTCTCCTACAATGAGCAGTTCTTC. Amino acids: CSARARTGVSYNEQFF.